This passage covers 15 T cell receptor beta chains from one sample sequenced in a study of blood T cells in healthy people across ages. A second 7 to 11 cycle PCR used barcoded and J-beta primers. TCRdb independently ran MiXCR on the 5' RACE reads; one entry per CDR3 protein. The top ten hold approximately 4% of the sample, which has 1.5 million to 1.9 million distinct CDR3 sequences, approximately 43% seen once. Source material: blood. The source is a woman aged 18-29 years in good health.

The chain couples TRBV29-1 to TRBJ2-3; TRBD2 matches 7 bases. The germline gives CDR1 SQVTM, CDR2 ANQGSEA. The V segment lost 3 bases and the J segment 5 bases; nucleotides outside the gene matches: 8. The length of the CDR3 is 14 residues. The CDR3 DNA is TGCAGCGTTGAGGGGGGGAGCCAGGGAGATACGCAGTATTTT. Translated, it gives CSVEGGSQGDTQYF.

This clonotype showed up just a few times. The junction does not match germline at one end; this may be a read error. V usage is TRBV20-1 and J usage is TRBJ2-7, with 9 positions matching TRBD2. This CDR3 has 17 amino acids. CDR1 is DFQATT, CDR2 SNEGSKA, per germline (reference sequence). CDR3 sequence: CIASLLGTSGRQNEQYF. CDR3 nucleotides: TGCATTGCTTCCTTGTTGGGGACAAGCGGGAGGCAAAACGAGCAGTACTTC.

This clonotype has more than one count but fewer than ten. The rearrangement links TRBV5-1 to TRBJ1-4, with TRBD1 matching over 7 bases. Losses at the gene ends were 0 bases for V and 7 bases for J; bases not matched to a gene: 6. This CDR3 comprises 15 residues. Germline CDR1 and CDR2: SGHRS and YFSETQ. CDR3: CASSLERGQGEKLFF. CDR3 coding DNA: TGCGCCAGCAGCTTGGAGAGGGGGCAGGGTGAAAAACTGTTTTTT. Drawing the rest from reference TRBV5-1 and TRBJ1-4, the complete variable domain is KAGVTQTPRYLIKTRGQQVTLSCSPISGHRSVSWYQQTPGQGLQFLFEYFSETQRNKGNFPGRFSGRQFSNSRSEMNVSTLELGDSALYLCASSLERGQGEKLFFGSGTQLSVL.

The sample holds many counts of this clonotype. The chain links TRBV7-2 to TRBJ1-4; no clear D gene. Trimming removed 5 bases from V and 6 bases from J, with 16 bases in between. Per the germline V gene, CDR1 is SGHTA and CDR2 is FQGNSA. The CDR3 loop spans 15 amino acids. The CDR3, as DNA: TGTGCCAGCAGCAGCGGGGTTGGATATGATGAAAAACTGTTTTTT. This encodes CASSSGVGYDEKLFF.

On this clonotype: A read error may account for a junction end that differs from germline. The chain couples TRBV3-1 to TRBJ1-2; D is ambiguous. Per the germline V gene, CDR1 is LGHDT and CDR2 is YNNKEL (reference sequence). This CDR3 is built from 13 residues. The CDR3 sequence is CASNQMWGYGYTF. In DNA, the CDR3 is TGTGCCAGCAACCAAATGTGGGGCTATGGCTACACCTTC.

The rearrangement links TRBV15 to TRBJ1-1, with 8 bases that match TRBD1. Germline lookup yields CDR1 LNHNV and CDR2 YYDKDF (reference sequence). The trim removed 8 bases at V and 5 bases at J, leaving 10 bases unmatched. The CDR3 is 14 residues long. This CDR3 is CATRGQGAITEAFF. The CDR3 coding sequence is TGTGCCACCCGCGGTCAGGGGGCGATAACTGAAGCTTTCTTT.

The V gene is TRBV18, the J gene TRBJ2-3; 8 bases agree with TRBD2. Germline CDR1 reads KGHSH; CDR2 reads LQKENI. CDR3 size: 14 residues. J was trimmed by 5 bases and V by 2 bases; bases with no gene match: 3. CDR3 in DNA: TGTGCCAGCTCACCAGCGGGAGGAGAAGATACGCAGTATTTT. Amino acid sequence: CASSPAGGEDTQYF.

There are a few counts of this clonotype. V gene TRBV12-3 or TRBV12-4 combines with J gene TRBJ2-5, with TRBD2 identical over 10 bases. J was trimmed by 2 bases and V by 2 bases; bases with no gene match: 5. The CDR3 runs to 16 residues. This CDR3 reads CASSLKRGGLQETQYF. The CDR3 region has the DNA TGTGCCAGCAGTTTAAAGCGGGGGGGCTTGCAAGAGACCCAGTACTTC.

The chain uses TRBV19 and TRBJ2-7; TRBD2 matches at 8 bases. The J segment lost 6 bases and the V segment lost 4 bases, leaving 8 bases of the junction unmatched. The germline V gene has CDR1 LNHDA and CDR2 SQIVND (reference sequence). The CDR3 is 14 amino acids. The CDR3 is CASSRQRESSEQYF. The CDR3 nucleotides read TGTGCCAGTAGTAGGCAGCGGGAGTCATCCGAGCAGTACTTC.

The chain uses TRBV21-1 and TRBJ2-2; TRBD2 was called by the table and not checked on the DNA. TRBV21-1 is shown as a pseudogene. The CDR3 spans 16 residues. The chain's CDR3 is CASSKGWPSGRGELFF. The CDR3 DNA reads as TGTGCCAGCAGCAAAGGTTGGCCTAGCGGGAGAGGGGAGCTGTTTTTT.

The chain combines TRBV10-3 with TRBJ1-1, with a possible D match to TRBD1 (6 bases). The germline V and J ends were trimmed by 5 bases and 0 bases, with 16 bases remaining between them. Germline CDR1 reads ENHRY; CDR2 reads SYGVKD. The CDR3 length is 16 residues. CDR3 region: CAISLSEGQMNTEAFF. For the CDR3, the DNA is TGTGCCATCAGTCTTTCAGAGGGACAAATGAACACTGAAGCTTTCTTT.

CDR3 bases: TGCGCCAGCAGCCAAGAGGGAAGGGGGGTGTCAGAAAAACTGTTTTTT. This gives the protein CASSQEGRGVSEKLFF. The chain carries TRBV4-3 and TRBJ1-4; D is perhaps TRBD1 (6 bases). The V end was cut by 0 bases, the J end by 8 bases, with 16 bases between. The CDR3 is 16 residues long. In germline, CDR1 is LGHNA, CDR2 YSLEER.

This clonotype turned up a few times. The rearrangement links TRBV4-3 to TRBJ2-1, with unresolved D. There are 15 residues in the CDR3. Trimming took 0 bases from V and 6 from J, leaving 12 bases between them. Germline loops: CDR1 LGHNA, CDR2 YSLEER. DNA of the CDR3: TGCGCCAGCAGCCAAGATCTATGGGCAGGCAATGAGCAGTTCTTC. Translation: CASSQDLWAGNEQFF.

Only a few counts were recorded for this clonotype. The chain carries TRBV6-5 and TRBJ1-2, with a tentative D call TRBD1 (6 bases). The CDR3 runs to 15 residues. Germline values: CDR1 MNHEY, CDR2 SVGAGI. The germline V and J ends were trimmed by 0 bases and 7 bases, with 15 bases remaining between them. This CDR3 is CASSYSSPGQRGYTF. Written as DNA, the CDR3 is TGTGCCAGCAGTTACTCGAGCCCCGGACAGCGTGGCTACACCTTC.

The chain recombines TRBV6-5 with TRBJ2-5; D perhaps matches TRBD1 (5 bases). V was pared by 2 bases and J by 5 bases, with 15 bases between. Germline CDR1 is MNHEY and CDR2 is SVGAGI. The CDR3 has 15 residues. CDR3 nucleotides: TGTGCCAGCAGTTACACCCCAGGGTCTTGGGAGACCCAGTACTTC. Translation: CASSYTPGSWETQYF.